A selection of T cell receptor beta chains follows, all from one sample in a study of blood T cell repertoires in COVID-19. TCRdb's table, derived via immunoSEQ multiplex PCR, lists solely in-frame clones and lacks some. The sample holds roughly 69,000 clones, 78% seen once. Sequencing used peripheral blood. All receptors derive from a man aged 55 to 70 with COVID-19, enrolled during active disease. Each CDR3 is given with its conserved first and last residue. Each record gives: CDR3 length, D gene, J gene, V gene, clone size, CDR3 DNA, CDR3 protein. A D gene is named only where the DNA matches it firmly. Size tells how often a clone was seen (once, few, many) or the class of an expanded clone, and some rows leave it out.

length: 16
D: TRBD1
J: TRBJ2-5
V: TRBV2
size: few
DNA: TGTGCTACCAAATCCGGGACAGGGGGCGAGGGAAAGACCCAGTACTTC
CDR3: CATKSGTGGEGKTQYF

length: 13
D: NA
J: TRBJ2-7
V: TRBV12-3/TRBV12-4
size: NA
DNA: TGTGCCAGCAGTTTCTCACTGGTCTACGAGCAGTACTTC
CDR3: CASSFSLVYEQYF

length: 15
D: NA
J: TRBJ2-5
V: TRBV5-6
size: NA
DNA: TGTGCCAGCAGACTGATACAGGGCGTTGGCGAGACCCAGTACTTC
CDR3: CASRLIQGVGETQYF

length: 17
D: TRBD2
J: TRBJ2-5
V: TRBV3-1/TRBV3-2
size: NA
DNA: TGTGCCAGCAGCCAGGCACGACTAGCGGGAGGGATCGAGACCCAGTACTTC
CDR3: CASSQARLAGGIETQYF

length: 16
D: TRBD2
J: TRBJ2-7
V: TRBV5-4
size: NA
DNA: TGTGCCAGCAGCGGGACTAGCGGGAGGGCCGCCTACGAGCAGTACTTC
CDR3: CASSGTSGRAAYEQYF

length: 14
D: TRBD1
J: TRBJ1-4
V: TRBV6-5
size: NA
DNA: TGTGCCAGCAGCGACAGGGGCACTAATGAAAAACTGTTTTTT
CDR3: CASSDRGTNEKLFF

length: 14
D: NA
J: TRBJ1-4
V: TRBV5-3
size: NA
DNA: TGTGCCAGAAGCTTGGTTCAGGCTCTTGAAAAACTGTTTTTT
CDR3: CARSLVQALEKLFF

length: 13
D: NA
J: TRBJ2-1
V: TRBV7-7
size: NA
DNA: TGTGCCAGCAGCTTAGGACTAGACAATGAGCAGTTCTTC
CDR3: CASSLGLDNEQFF

length: 12
D: TRBD2
J: TRBJ2-5
V: TRBV19
size: many
DNA: TGTGCCAGTAGGACTAGCGGGACGACCCAGTACTTC
CDR3: CASRTSGTTQYF

length: 12
D: TRBD1
J: TRBJ2-7
V: TRBV6-4
size: NA
DNA: TGTGCCGTTGGACAGGGGGCGAAGGAGCAGTACTTC
CDR3: CAVGQGAKEQYF

length: 14
D: TRBD1
J: TRBJ2-3
V: TRBV5-1
size: NA
DNA: TGCGCCACCGGGACAGGGGGAAGCACAGATACGCAGTATTTT
CDR3: CATGTGGSTDTQYF

length: 16
D: TRBD2
J: TRBJ2-7
V: TRBV27
size: NA
DNA: TGTGCCAGCAGTTTATTTCTTCCTAGCGGGTACAACGAGCAGTACTTC
CDR3: CASSLFLPSGYNEQYF

length: 13
D: NA
J: TRBJ2-5
V: TRBV15
size: NA
DNA: TGTGCCACCAGCAGAGATATCCCGGGGACCCAGTACTTC
CDR3: CATSRDIPGTQYF

length: 13
D: NA
J: TRBJ2-6
V: TRBV19
size: NA
DNA: TGTGCCAGTAGCTTCTCTGGGGCCAACGTCCTGACTTTC
CDR3: CASSFSGANVLTF

length: 11
D: NA
J: TRBJ1-5
V: TRBV6-5
size: once
DNA: TGTGCCAGCTTGGGCGCACAGCCCCAGCATTTT
CDR3: CASLGAQPQHF

length: 17
D: TRBD1
J: TRBJ1-2
V: TRBV5-6
size: NA
DNA: TGTGCCAGCAGCTCGTGGGGGATACAGGGGGCGGGGTATGGCTACACCTTC
CDR3: CASSSWGIQGAGYGYTF

length: 14
D: NA
J: TRBJ1-3
V: TRBV21-1
size: NA
DNA: TGTGCCAGCAGCAAAAGGAGCTCTGGAAACACCATATATTTT
CDR3: CASSKRSSGNTIYF

length: 16
D: TRBD2
J: TRBJ2-7
V: TRBV29-1
size: NA
DNA: TGCAGCGTTGCGGGGTCTAGCGGGAGGGCTCTAGGAGAGCAGTACTTC
CDR3: CSVAGSSGRALGEQYF

length: 13
D: NA
J: TRBJ2-5
V: TRBV2
size: NA
DNA: TGTGCCAGCAGTGGTAGGGTCCCACTAGTGGATCACTTC
CDR3: CASSGRVPLVDHF

length: 12
D: NA
J: TRBJ2-5
V: TRBV6-5
size: NA
DNA: TGTGCCAGCAACCCACAACAGGGGACCCAGTACTTC
CDR3: CASNPQQGTQYF

length: 14
D: TRBD2
J: TRBJ2-7
V: TRBV3-1/TRBV3-2
size: NA
DNA: TGTGCCAGCAGTCCAGCGGGAGGCCTTGGCGAGCAGTACTTC
CDR3: CASSPAGGLGEQYF

length: 15
D: NA
J: TRBJ1-6
V: TRBV6-6
size: NA
DNA: TGTGCCAGCAGTGACCCGGGGGGCGGCAATTCACCCCTCCACTTT
CDR3: CASSDPGGGNSPLHF

length: 14
D: NA
J: TRBJ2-1
V: TRBV5-4
size: NA
DNA: TGTGCCAGCAGCGCCGAACTACTAGGGGGTGAGCAGTTCTTC
CDR3: CASSAELLGGEQFF

length: 19
D: NA
J: TRBJ1-2
V: TRBV2
size: NA
DNA: TGTGCCAGCATTGGGTCGGGGGGCGCAAATAGATTGACAAACTATGGCTACACCTTC
CDR3: CASIGSGGANRLTNYGYTF

length: 15
D: NA
J: TRBJ2-2
V: TRBV7-9
size: medium-sized
DNA: TGTGCCAGCAGCTTTACAGGGTTAAACACCGGGGAGCTGTTTTTT
CDR3: CASSFTGLNTGELFF

length: 16
D: NA
J: TRBJ1-6
V: TRBV5-5
size: few
DNA: TGTGCCAGCAGCTTGGCGGGGAGCTCCTATAATTCACCCCTCCACTTT
CDR3: CASSLAGSSYNSPLHF

length: 18
D: TRBD1
J: TRBJ2-1
V: TRBV11-3
size: NA
DNA: TGTGCCAGCAGCTCTTCAACGGACAGGGAAGGCCTTTACAATGAGCAGTTCTTC
CDR3: CASSSSTDREGLYNEQFF

length: 15
D: NA
J: TRBJ1-1
V: TRBV6-5
size: NA
DNA: TGTGCCAGCAGTTACTTTAACAGGGCGAACACTGAAGCTTTCTTT
CDR3: CASSYFNRANTEAFF